Listed below are T cell receptor beta chains from one sample, sequenced in a study of CD8 T cells in ankylosing spondylitis. MiXCR was run by TCRdb on the 5' RACE reads, yielding one entry per CDR3 protein. The sample includes hundreds of thousands of distinct CDR3 sequences, 12% seen only once; the top ten take more than 0.5%. Sequencing was carried out using blood, either unsorted or a sorted T cell fraction (not recorded which). All receptors come from a male donor with ankylosing spondylitis. Each CDR3 is given with its conserved first and last residue. The order of the fields is CDR3 protein, J gene, V gene.

CDR3: CATSDLGPGELFF; J: TRBJ2-2; V: TRBV24-1
CDR3: CASSPRTGVGGYTF; J: TRBJ1-2; V: TRBV7-8
CDR3: CASSLTVGELFF; J: TRBJ2-2; V: TRBV12-3/TRBV12-4
CDR3: CASSEQQGPYEQYF; J: TRBJ2-7; V: TRBV10-1
CDR3: CAISELLADNEQFF; J: TRBJ2-1; V: TRBV10-3
CDR3: CSARVLVETQYF; J: TRBJ2-5; V: TRBV20-1
CDR3: CAISEQGKTEAFF; J: TRBJ1-1; V: TRBV10-3
CDR3: CASSQDRQGAINTEAFF; J: TRBJ1-1; V: TRBV4-3
CDR3: CASRDGLTDTQYF; J: TRBJ2-3; V: TRBV10-3
CDR3: CASARLGTASGSGETQYF; J: TRBJ2-5; V: TRBV14
CDR3: CASSLRGWDTDTQYF; J: TRBJ2-3; V: TRBV28
CDR3: CASSYDSGETQYF; J: TRBJ2-5; V: TRBV5-1
CDR3: CATSRPGQNTGELFF; J: TRBJ2-2; V: TRBV24-1
CDR3: CATSDRSSTDTQYF; J: TRBJ2-3; V: TRBV24-1
CDR3: CASSRGRYSYEQYF; J: TRBJ2-7; V: TRBV3-1
CDR3: CASSPGTGILYEQYF; J: TRBJ2-7; V: TRBV3-1
CDR3: CSLGQGGTTDTQYF; J: TRBJ2-3; V: TRBV29-1
CDR3: CASSPIVSGEQYF; J: TRBJ2-7; V: TRBV7-6
CDR3: CASTQADRDSYEQYF; J: TRBJ2-7; V: TRBV3-1
CDR3: CASSEWWGFTDTQYF; J: TRBJ2-3; V: TRBV7-9
CDR3: CASTQGWGIAPLSNEQFF; J: TRBJ2-1; V: TRBV5-1
CDR3: CASSLDGADSGANVLTF; J: TRBJ2-6; V: TRBV11-2
CDR3: CSARDPGQGYTEAFF; J: TRBJ1-1; V: TRBV20-1
CDR3: CASSLSGGFEAFF; J: TRBJ1-1; V: TRBV7-9
CDR3: CSASPGTGYTGELFF; J: TRBJ2-2; V: TRBV20-1
CDR3: CASAGRRVGYTF; J: TRBJ1-2; V: TRBV27
CDR3: CASSFGLYNEQFF; J: TRBJ2-1; V: TRBV12-3/TRBV12-4
CDR3: CASSRSGSLGGELFF; J: TRBJ2-2; V: TRBV4-2
CDR3: CASSVAGTGELFF; J: TRBJ2-2; V: TRBV9
CDR3: CSAASQGAYEQYF; J: TRBJ2-7; V: TRBV20-1
CDR3: CSAGGRAGTGGTYEQYF; J: TRBJ2-7; V: TRBV20-1
CDR3: CASSWDREKLFF; J: TRBJ1-4; V: TRBV27
CDR3: CSARLPLAQVSEAFF; J: TRBJ1-1; V: TRBV20-1
CDR3: CSVASEGKANYGYTF; J: TRBJ1-2; V: TRBV29-1
CDR3: CASSPRDRGAHEQYF; J: TRBJ2-7; V: TRBV3-1
CDR3: CASSEMGSPGETQYF; J: TRBJ2-5; V: TRBV2
CDR3: CASSLGRPGIETQYF; J: TRBJ2-5; V: TRBV12-3/TRBV12-4
CDR3: CASSLAGQGATEAFF; J: TRBJ1-1; V: TRBV11-3
CDR3: CATSDPPSGRPSTDTQYF; J: TRBJ2-3; V: TRBV24-1
CDR3: CASSYTGRSPLHF; J: TRBJ1-6; V: TRBV6-5
CDR3: CASSLRTSGGQVAQYF; J: TRBJ2-5; V: TRBV7-2
CDR3: CASSPTSASGTGELFF; J: TRBJ2-2; V: TRBV18
CDR3: CSATLQPEQYF; J: TRBJ2-7; V: TRBV20-1
CDR3: CASSFFGQGATEAFF; J: TRBJ1-1; V: TRBV28
CDR3: CASSVWGQAQETQYF; J: TRBJ2-5; V: TRBV9
CDR3: CSARPDRIHGYTF; J: TRBJ1-2; V: TRBV20-1
CDR3: CASSPILAQETQYF; J: TRBJ2-5; V: TRBV4-3
CDR3: CASSSPLQGTSSYEQYF; J: TRBJ2-7; V: TRBV7-2
CDR3: CASSLVFRGGGEKLFF; J: TRBJ1-4; V: TRBV7-8
CDR3: CSARFMPDTQYF; J: TRBJ2-3; V: TRBV20-1
CDR3: CASSGGSFSYNEQFF; J: TRBJ2-1; V: TRBV2
CDR3: CSGGDYYEQYF; J: TRBJ2-7; V: TRBV29-1
CDR3: CASSQGPPRGGPNEQFF; J: TRBJ2-1; V: TRBV4-1
CDR3: CASSPGASGTRDTQYF; J: TRBJ2-3; V: TRBV18